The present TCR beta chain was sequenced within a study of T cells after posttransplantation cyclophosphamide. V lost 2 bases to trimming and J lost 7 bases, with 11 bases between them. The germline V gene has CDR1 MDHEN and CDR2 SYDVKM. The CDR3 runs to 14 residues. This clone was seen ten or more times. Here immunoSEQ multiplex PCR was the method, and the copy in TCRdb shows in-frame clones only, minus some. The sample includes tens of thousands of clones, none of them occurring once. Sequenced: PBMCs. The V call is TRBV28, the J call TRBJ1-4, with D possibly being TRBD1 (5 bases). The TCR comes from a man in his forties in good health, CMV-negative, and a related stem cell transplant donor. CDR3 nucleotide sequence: TGTGCCAGCAGTTTAGGGGGGATTTCTGAAAAACTGTTTTTT. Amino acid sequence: CASSLGGISEKLFF.